This T cell receptor beta chain was sequenced during a study of CD8 T cells in Susac syndrome. Trimming removed 3 bases at V and 7 bases at J, with 10 bases between. The CDR3 has 13 residues. Sequencing targeted TCR beta in T cells from blood (CD8+ and CD4+). Relapsing-remitting disease, either stable or active, was present in the multiple sclerosis controls, who were treatment-naive patients. Negative isolation yielded the CD8+ and CD4+ T cells, while FACS enriched the TEMRA cells. With random hexamers, roughly 0.45 to 1 ug RNA was reverse transcribed. Across 54 Vbeta and 13 Jbeta, TCR beta CDR3 was amplified with immunoSEQ multiplex PCR. MiXCR was run by TCRdb on the immunoSEQ multiplex PCR reads, yielding one entry per CDR3 protein. The table has about 73,000 distinct CDR3 sequences, over 85% seen once.

The clonotype was recovered from a human donor with multiple sclerosis. The J gene is TRBJ1-5, the V gene TRBV12-3 or TRBV12-4; D might be TRBD1 (6 bases). The source material was CD8+ T cells from PBMCs. The CDR3: CASSFPGDQPQHF. CDR3 nucleotide sequence: TGTGCCAGCAGTTTTCCAGGGGACCAGCCCCAGCATTTT.